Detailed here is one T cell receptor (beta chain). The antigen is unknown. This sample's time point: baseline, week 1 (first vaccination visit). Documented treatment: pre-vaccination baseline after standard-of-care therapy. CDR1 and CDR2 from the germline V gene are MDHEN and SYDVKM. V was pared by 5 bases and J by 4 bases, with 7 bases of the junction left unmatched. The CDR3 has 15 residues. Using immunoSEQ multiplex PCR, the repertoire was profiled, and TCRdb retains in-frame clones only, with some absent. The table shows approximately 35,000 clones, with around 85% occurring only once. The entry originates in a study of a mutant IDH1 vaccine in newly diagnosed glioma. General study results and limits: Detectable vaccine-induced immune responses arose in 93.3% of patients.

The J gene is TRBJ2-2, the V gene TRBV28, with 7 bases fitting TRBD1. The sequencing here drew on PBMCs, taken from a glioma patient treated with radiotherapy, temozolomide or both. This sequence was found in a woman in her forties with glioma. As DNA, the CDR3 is TGTGCCAGCAGTCCAAGGGGGCGAAGCACCGGGGAGCTGTTTTTT. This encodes CASSPRGRSTGELFF.